This TCR beta chain was sequenced for a study of siplizumab effects on memory and regulatory T cells. With respect to this clone: What it binds is unknown.

There are 12 residues in the CDR3. V lost 3 bases and J lost 7, with 9 bases in between. Germline-derived CDR1 and CDR2 are MNHEY and SMNVEV (reference sequence). TCR templates, 75,000 to 100,000 per sample, were assayed. Profiling relied on immunoSEQ multiplex PCR, and the TCRdb table lists in-frame clones only, not all of them. The sample has about 100,000 clones, more than 85% seen once; the top ten hold roughly 0.16%. Study-level points and caveats: Researchers could map only a minor fraction of alloreactive clones to unstimulated subsets. Controls showed an average of approximately 27% Treg-derived mappable alloreactive CD4+ clones, while siplizumab showed roughly 70%.

J is TRBJ1-2 and V is TRBV27; no firm D call. Sequenced material: CD4+ T cells sorted from blood. This TCR was recovered from a human donor in good health. The CDR3 nucleotides read TGTGCCAGCAGTTTTTCTGGCCTTGGCTACACCTTC. It translates to CASSFSGLGYTF.